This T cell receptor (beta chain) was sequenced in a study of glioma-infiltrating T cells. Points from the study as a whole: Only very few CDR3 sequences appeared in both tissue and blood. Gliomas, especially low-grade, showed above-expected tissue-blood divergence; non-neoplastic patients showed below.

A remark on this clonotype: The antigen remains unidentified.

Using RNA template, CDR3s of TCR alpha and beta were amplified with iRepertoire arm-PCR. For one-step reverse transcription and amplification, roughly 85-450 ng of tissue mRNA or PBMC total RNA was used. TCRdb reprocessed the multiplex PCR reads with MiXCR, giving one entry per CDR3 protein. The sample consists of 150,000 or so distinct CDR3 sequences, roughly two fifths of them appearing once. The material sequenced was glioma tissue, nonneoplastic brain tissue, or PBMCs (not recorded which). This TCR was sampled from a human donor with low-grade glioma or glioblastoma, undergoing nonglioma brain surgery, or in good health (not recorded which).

As DNA, the CDR3 is TGCGCCAGCAGCAGGGACAAGATGTACGAGCAGTACTTC. Its translation is CASSRDKMYEQYF. The gene calls are TRBV5-1 and TRBJ2-7, with D possibly matching TRBD1 (6 bases). Germline V lookup: CDR1 SGHRS, CDR2 YFSETQ. The ends were cut back, 4 bases at V and 4 bases at J, with 12 bases in the middle. The CDR3 consists of 13 residues.